Included here is one T cell receptor beta chain sequence, with context. Its target is unknown. This record belongs to a study of shared clonotypes between healthy human individuals. Study-wide points: The study found lower generation probabilities in non-shared clonotypes than in those shared by all four donors.

Deletions cut 6 bases from V and 5 bases from J, with 19 bases between. The germline V gene has CDR1 MGHDK and CDR2 SYGVNS. This CDR3 spans 16 amino acids. Donors included only healthy HIV-negative adults lacking recent acute infections or vaccinations. Only Caucasian adults living in Nashville, Tennessee made up the donor group. Profiled with immunoSEQ multiplex PCR; TCRdb holds only in-frame clones, not every one. The sample records about 2 million clones, about 95% being singletons. Sequenced sample: naive CD4+ T cells sorted from blood. Documented subset: CD45RA+ positively selected. V and J are TRBV25-1 and TRBJ1-4, with D hard to call. The sequence was obtained from a man younger than 35 in good health. Here the CDR3 reads CASSPLVSTPNEKLFF. CDR3 DNA: TGTGCCAGCAGCCCCCTGGTTTCGACGCCAAATGAAAAACTGTTTTTT.